The T cell receptor (beta chain) described here comes from a study of control samples from healthy donors and cancer patients. The CDR3 length is 14 residues. V lost 2 bases, J lost 7 bases, and 14 bases lay in between. Germline CDR1 and CDR2: MNHNS and SASEGT. Here immunoSEQ multiplex PCR was the method, and the copy in TCRdb shows in-frame clones only, minus some. The table lists about 86,000 clones, about 89% of them singletons. This chain connects TRBV6-1 to TRBJ1-1; tentatively, D is TRBD1 (6 bases). Specimen: PBMCs. This TCR came from a woman between 45 and 60 years old with colorectal cancer. The CDR3 here is CASSESPNRDEAFF. The CDR3 coding sequence is TGTGCCAGCAGTGAATCCCCTAACAGGGATGAAGCTTTCTTT.